This T cell receptor beta chain emerged from a study of blood T cell repertoires in COVID-19. Looking at the study overall: Acute-phase and convalescent COVID-19 samples originated in the United States, Italy and Spain. Sources were T cells, B-cell-depleted T cells, or PBMCs; the material itself was cDNA or gDNA.

Only in-frame clones appear in the TCRdb table, and some are missing; sequencing was by immunoSEQ multiplex PCR. The data show around 50,000 clones, with around four fifths seen just once and roughly 5% held by the top ten. Source material: peripheral blood. The clonotype comes from a human donor in a cohort sampled during active COVID-19.

CDR3 loop: CATYRDSNSPLHF. In DNA form, the CDR3 reads TGTGCCACTTACCGGGACAGTAATTCACCCCTCCACTTT. The gene calls are TRBV6-6 and TRBJ1-6, with TRBD1 matching over 7 bases. V trimming: 10 bases; J trimming: 6 bases; junction bases outside the gene matches: 6. CDR3 size: 13 residues. Germline CDR1 and CDR2: MNHNY and SVGAGI (reference sequence).